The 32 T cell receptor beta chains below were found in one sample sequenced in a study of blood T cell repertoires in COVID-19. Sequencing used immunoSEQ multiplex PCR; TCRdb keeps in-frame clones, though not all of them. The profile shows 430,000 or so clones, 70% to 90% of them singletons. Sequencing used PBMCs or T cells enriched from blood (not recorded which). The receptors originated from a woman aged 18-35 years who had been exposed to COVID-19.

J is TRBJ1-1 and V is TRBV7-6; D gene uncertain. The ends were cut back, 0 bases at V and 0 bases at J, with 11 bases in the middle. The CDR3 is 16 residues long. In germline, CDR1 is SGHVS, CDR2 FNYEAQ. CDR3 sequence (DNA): TGTGCCAGCAGCTTAGCGTTACAGATCCTGAACACTGAAGCTTTCTTT. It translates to CASSLALQILNTEAFF.

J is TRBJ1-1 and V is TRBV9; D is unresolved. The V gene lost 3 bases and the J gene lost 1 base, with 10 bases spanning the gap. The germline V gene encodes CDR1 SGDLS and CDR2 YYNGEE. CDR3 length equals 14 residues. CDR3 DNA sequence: TGTGCCAGCAGCGACCCGACGGGGAACACTGAAGCTTTCTTT. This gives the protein CASSDPTGNTEAFF.

The CDR3 sequence: CASSTTGYEQYF. As DNA, the CDR3 is TGTGCCAGCAGTACTACAGGATACGAGCAGTACTTC. The chain has TRBV2 and TRBJ2-7; possible D gene TRBD1, 5 bases. Germline values: CDR1 SNHLY, CDR2 FYNNEI. Deletions cut 5 bases from V and 4 bases from J, with 9 bases between. The CDR3 is made up of 12 amino acids.

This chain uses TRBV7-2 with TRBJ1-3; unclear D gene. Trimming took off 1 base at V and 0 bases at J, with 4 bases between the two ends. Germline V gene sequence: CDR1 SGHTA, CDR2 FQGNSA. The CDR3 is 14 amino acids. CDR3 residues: CASSLVSSGNTIYF. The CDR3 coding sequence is TGTGCCAGCAGCTTAGTGAGCTCTGGAAACACCATATATTTT.

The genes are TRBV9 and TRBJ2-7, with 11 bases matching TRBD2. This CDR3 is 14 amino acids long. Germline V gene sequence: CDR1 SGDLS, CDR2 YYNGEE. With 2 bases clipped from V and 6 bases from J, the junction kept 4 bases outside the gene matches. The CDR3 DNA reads TGTGCCAGCAGCGTTACTAGCGGGAGCGGCGAGCAGTACTTC. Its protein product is CASSVTSGSGEQYF.

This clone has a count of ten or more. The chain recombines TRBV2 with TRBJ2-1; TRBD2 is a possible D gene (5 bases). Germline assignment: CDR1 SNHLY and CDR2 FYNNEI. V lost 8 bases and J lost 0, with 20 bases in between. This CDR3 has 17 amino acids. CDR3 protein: CASRGGSARSSYNEQFF. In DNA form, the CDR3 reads TGTGCCAGCCGAGGCGGGTCGGCGCGGAGCTCCTACAATGAGCAGTTCTTC.

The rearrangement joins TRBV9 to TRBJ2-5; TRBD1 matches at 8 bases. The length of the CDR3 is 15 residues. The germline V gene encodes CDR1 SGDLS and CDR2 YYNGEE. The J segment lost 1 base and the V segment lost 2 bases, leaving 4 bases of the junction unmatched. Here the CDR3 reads CASSVLTGGQETQYF. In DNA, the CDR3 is TGTGCCAGCAGCGTCCTAACAGGGGGCCAAGAGACCCAGTACTTC. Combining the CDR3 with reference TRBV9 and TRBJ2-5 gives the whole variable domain DSGVTQTPKHLITATGQRVTLRCSPRSGDLSVYWYQQSLDQGLQFLIQYYNGEERAKGNILERFSAQQFPDLHSELNLSSLELGDSALYFCASSVLTGGQETQYFGPGTRLLVL.

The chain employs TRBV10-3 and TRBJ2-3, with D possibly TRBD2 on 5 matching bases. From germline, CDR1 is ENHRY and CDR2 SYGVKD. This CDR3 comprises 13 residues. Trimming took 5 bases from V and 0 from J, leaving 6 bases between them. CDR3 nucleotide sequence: TGTGCCATCAGTCCGGGGAGCACAGATACGCAGTATTTT. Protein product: CAISPGSTDTQYF.

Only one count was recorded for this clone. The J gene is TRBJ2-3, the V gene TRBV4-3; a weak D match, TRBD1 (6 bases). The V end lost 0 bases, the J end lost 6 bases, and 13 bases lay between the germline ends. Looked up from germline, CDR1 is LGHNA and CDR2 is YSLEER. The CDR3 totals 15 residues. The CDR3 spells CASSQENRDVDTQYF. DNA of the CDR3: TGCGCCAGCAGCCAAGAGAACAGGGATGTTGATACGCAGTATTTT.

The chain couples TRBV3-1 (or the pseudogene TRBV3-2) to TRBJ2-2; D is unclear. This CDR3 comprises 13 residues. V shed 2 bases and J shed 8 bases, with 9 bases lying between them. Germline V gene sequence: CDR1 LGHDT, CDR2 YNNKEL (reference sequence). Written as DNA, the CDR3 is TGTGCCAGCAGCCAACTTTCGACAGGGGAGCTGTTTTTT. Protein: CASSQLSTGELFF.

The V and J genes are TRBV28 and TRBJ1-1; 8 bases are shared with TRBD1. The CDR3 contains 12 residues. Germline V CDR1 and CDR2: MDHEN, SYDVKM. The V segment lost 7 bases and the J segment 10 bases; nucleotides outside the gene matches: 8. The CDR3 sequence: CASIDPDRVAFF. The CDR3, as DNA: TGTGCCAGCATCGATCCGGACAGGGTAGCTTTCTTT.

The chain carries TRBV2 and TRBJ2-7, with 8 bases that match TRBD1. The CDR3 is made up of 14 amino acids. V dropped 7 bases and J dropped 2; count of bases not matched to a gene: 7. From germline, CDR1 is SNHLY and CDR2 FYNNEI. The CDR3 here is CASTYGTGTYEQYF. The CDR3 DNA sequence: TGTGCCAGCACCTATGGGACAGGTACCTACGAGCAGTACTTC.

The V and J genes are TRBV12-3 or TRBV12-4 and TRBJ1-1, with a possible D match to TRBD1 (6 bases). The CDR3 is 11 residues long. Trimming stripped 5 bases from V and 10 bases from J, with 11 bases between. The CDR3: CASSPRGSAFF. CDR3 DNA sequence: TGTGCCAGCAGTCCCAGGGGCTCAGCTTTCTTT.

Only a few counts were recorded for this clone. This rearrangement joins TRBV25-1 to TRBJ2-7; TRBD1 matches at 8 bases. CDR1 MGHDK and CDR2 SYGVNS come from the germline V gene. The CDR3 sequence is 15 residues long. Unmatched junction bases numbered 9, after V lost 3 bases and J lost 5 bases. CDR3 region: CASSDRAGGFNEQYF. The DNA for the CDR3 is TGTGCCAGCAGTGACAGGGCAGGGGGCTTCAACGAGCAGTACTTC.

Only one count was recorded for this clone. The CDR3 sequence: CASSIGGLKTPYEQYF. CDR3 nucleotide sequence: TGTGCCAGTAGTATAGGAGGATTGAAAACCCCCTACGAGCAGTACTTC. V is TRBV19 and J is TRBJ2-7, with D uncertain. The CDR3 length is 16 residues. Germline CDR1 reads LNHDA; CDR2 reads SQIVND (reference sequence). The ends were cut back, 1 base at V and 2 bases at J, with 15 bases in the middle.

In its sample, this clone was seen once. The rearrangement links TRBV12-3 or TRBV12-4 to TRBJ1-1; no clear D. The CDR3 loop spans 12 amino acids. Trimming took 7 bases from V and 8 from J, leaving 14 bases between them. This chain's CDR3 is CASTFRRAEAFF. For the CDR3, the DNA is TGTGCCAGCACCTTCCGGAGGGCCGAAGCTTTCTTT.

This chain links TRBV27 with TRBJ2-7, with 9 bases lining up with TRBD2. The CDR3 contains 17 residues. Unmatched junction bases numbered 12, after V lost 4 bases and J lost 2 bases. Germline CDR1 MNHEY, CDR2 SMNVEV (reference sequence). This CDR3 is CASSSFHLAGIAYEQYF. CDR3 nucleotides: TGTGCCAGCAGTTCCTTCCACCTAGCGGGAATAGCCTACGAGCAGTACTTC.

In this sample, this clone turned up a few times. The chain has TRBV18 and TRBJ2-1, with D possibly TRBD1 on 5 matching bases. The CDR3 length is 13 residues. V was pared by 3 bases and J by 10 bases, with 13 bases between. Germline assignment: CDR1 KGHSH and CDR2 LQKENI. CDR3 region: CASSPQTVSEQFF. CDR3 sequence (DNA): TGTGCCAGCTCACCGCAGACAGTTTCCGAGCAGTTCTTC.

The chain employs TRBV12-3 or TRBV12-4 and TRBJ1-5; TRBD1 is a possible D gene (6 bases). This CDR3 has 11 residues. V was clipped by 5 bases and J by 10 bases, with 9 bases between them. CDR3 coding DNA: TGTGCCAGCAGTACTGGGACACCCCAGCATTTT. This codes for CASSTGTPQHF.

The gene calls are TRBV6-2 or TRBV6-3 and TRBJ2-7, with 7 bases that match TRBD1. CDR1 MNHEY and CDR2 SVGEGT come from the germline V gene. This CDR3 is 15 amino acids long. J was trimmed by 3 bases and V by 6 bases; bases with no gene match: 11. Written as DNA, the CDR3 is TGTGCCAGCAGCAACAGGGGCGCCTTGGGCTACGAGCAGTACTTC. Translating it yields CASSNRGALGYEQYF.

This CDR3 reads CASSILAGDTQYF. For the CDR3, the DNA is TGTGCCAGTAGTATCCTAGCGGGAGATACGCAGTATTTT. The V gene is TRBV19, the J gene TRBJ2-3, with 8 nucleotides matching TRBD2. The J segment lost 5 bases and the V segment lost 3 bases, leaving 1 base of the junction unmatched. Germline V gives CDR1 LNHDA, CDR2 SQIVND (reference sequence). The CDR3 is made up of 13 amino acids.

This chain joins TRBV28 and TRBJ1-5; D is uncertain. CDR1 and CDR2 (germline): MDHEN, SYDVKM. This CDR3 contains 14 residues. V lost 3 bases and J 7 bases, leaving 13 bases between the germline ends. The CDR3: CASSFTGWRQPQHF. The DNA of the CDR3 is TGTGCCAGCAGTTTTACGGGGTGGCGGCAGCCCCAGCATTTT.

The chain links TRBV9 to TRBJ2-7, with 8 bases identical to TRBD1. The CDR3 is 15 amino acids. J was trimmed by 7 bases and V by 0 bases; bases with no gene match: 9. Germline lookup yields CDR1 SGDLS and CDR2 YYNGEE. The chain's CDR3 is CASSVDGRGLGEQYF. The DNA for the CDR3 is TGTGCCAGCAGCGTAGATGGCAGGGGGCTGGGGGAGCAGTACTTC. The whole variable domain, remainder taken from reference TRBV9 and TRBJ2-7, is DSGVTQTPKHLITATGQRVTLRCSPRSGDLSVYWYQQSLDQGLQFLIQYYNGEERAKGNILERFSAQQFPDLHSELNLSSLELGDSALYFCASSVDGRGLGEQYFGPGTRLTVT.

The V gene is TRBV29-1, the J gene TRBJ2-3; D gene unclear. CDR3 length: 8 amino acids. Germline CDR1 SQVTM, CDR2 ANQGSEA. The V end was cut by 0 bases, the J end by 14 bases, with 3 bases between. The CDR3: CSVEDRYF. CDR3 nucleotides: TGCAGCGTTGAAGATCGGTATTTT.

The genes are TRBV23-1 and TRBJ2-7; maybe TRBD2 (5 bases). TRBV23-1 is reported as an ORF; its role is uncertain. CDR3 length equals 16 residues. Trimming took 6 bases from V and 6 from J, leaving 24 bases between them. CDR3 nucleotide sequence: TGCGCCAGCAGGTCGGAAGACTATAGGTGCGCGGGCGAGCAGTACTTC. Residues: CASRSEDYRCAGEQYF.

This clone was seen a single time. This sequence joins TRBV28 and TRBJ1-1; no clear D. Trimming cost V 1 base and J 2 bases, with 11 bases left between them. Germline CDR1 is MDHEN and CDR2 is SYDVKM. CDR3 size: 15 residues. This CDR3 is CASSLFGQINTEAFF. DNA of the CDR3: TGTGCCAGCAGTTTATTTGGGCAGATAAACACTGAAGCTTTCTTT.

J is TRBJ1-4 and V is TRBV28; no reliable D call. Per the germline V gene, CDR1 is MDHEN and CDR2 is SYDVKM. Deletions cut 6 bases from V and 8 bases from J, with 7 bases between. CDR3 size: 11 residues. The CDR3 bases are TGTGCCAGCAGGGAGCAGGAAAAACTGTTTTTT. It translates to CASREQEKLFF.

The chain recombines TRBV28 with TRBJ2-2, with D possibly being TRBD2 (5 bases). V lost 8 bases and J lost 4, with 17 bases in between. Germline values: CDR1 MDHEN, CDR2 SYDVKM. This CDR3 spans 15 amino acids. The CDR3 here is CASEGRSGVTGELFF. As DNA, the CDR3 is TGTGCCAGCGAGGGCCGGAGCGGCGTCACCGGGGAGCTGTTTTTT.

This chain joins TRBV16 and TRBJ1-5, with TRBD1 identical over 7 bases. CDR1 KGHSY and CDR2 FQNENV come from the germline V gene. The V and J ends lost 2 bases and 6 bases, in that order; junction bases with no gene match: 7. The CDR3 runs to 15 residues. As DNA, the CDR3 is TGTGCCAGCAGCCAAGGGCAGGGGGGATCTCAGCCCCAGCATTTT. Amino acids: CASSQGQGGSQPQHF. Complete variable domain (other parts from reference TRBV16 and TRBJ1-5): GEEVAQTPKHLVRGEGQKAKLYCAPIKGHSYVFWYQQVLKNEFKFLISFQNENVFDETGMPKERFSAKCLPNSPCSLEIQATKLEDSAVYFCASSQGQGGSQPQHFGDGTRLSIL.

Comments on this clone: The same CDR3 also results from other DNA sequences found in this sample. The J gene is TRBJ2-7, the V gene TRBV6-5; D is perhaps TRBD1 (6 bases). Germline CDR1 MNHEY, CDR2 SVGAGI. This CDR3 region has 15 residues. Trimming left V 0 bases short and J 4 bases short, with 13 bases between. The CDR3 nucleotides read TGTGCCAGCAGTTACTCGATACAGGGTAGTTACGAGCAGTACTTC. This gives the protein CASSYSIQGSYEQYF.

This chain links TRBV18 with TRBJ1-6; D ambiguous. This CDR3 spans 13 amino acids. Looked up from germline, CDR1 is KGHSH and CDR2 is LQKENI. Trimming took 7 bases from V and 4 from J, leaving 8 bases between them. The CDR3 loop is CASYREYNSPLHF. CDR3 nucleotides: TGTGCCAGCTACCGGGAGTATAATTCACCCCTCCACTTT.

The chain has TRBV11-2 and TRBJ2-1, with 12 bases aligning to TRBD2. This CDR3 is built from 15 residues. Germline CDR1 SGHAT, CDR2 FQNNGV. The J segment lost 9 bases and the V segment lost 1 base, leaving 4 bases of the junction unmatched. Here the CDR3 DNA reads TGTGCCAGCAGCTTAGGGACTAGCGGGACGGGTGAGCAGTTCTTC. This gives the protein CASSLGTSGTGEQFF.